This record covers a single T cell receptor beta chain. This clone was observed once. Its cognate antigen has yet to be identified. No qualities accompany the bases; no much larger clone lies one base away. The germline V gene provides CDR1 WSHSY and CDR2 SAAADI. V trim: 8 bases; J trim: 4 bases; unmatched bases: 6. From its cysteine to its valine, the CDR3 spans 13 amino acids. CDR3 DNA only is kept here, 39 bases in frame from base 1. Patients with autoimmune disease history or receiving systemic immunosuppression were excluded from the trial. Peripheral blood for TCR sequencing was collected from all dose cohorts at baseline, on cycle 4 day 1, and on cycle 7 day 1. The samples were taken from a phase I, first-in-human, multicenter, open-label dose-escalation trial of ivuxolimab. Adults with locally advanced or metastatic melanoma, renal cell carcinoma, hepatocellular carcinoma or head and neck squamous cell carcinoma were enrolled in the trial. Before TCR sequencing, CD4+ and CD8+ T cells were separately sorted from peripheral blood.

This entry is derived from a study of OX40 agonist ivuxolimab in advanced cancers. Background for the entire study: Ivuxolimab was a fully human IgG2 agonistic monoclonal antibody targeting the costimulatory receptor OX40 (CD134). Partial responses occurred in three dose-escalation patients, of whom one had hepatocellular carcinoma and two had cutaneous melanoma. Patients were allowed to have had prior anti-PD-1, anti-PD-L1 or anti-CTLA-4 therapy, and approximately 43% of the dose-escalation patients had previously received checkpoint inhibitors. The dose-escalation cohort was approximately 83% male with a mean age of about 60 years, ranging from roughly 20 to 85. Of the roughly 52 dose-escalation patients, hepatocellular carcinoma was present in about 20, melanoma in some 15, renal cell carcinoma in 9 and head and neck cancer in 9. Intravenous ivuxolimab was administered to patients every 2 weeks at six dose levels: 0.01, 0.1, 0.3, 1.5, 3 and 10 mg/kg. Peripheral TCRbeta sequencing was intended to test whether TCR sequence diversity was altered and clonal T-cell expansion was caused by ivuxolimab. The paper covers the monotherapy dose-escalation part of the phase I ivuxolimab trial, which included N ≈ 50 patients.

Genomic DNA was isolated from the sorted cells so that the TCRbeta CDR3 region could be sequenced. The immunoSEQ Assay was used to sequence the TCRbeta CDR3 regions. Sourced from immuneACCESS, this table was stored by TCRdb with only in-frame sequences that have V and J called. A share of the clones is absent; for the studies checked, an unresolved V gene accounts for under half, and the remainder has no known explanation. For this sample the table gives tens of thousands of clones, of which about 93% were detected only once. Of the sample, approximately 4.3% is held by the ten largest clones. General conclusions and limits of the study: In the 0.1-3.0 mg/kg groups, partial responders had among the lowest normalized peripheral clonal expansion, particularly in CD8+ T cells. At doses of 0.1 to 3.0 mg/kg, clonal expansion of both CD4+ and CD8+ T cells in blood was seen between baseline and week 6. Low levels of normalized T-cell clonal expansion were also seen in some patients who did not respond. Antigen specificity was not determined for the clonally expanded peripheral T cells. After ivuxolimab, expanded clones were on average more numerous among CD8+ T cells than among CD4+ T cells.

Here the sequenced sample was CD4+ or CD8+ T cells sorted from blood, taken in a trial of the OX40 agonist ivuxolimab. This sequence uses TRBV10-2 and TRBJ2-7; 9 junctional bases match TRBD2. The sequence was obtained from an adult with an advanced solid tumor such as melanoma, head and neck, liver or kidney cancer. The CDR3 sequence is CASWAGGVYEQYV. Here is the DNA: TGCGCCAGCTGGGCGGGGGGGGTGTACGAGCAGTACGTC.